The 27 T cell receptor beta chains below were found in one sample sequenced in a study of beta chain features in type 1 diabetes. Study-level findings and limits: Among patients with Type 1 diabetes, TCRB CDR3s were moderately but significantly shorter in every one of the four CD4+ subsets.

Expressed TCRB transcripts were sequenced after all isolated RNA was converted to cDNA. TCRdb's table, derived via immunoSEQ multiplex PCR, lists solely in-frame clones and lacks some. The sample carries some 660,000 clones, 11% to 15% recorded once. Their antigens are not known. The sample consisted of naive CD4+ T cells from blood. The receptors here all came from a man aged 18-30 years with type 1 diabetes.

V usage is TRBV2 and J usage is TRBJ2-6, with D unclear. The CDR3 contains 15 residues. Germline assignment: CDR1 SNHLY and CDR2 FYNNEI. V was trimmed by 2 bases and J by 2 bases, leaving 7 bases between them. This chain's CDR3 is CASSEREAGANVLTF. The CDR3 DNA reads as TGTGCCAGCAGTGAAAGAGAGGCTGGGGCCAACGTCCTGACTTTC.

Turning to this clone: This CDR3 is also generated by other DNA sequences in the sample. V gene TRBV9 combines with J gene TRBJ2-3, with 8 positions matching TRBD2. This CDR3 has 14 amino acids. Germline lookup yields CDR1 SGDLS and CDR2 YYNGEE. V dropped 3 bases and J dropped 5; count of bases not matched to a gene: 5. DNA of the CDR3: TGTGCCAGCAGCGCGGGACTAGGGGAAGATACGCAGTATTTT. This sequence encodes CASSAGLGEDTQYF.

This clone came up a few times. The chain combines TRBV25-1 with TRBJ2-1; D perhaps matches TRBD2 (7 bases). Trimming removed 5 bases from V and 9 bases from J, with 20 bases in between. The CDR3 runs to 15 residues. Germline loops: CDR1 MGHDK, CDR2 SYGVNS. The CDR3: CASSLQAGHRGEQFF. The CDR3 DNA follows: TGTGCCAGCAGTCTCCAAGCGGGACATAGGGGTGAGCAGTTCTTC.

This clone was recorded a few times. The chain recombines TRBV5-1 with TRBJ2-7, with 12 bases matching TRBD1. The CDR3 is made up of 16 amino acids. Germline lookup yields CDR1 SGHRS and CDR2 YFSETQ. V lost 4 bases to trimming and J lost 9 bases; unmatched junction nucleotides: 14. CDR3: CASSISPGQGASWQYF. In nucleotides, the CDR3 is TGCGCCAGCAGCATATCTCCGGGACAGGGGGCGTCATGGCAGTACTTC.

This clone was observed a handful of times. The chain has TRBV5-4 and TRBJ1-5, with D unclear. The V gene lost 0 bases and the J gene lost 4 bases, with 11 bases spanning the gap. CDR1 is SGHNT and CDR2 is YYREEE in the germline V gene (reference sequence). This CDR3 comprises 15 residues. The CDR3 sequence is CASSLGGINNQPQHF. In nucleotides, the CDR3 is TGTGCCAGCAGCTTGGGCGGGATTAATAATCAGCCCCAGCATTTT.

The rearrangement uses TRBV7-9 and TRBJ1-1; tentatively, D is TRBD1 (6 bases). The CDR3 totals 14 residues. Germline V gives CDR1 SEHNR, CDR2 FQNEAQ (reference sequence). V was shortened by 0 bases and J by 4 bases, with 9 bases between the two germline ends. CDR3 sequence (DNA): TGTGCCAGCAGCTTAGCCGGAGGGGGCACTGAAGCTTTCTTT. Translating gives CASSLAGGGTEAFF.

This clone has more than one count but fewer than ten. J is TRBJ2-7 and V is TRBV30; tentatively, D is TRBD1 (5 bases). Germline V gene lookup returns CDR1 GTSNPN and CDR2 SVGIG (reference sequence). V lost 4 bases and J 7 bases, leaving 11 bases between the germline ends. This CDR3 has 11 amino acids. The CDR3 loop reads CAWKQVGEQYF. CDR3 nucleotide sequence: TGTGCCTGGAAACAGGTTGGGGAGCAGTACTTC.

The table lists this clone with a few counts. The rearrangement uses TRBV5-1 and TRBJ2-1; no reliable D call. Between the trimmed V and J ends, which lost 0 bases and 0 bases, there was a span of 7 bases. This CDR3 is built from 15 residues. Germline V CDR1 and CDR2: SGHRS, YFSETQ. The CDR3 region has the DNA TGCGCCAGCAGCTTGGTCAGTACCTCCTACAATGAGCAGTTCTTC. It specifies CASSLVSTSYNEQFF.

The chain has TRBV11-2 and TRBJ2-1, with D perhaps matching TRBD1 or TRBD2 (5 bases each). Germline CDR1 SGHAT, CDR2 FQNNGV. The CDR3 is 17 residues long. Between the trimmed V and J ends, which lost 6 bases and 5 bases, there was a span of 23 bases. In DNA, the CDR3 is TGTGCCAGCAGGGGACCCCCGGGATTGGCTAGGCACAATGAGCAGTTCTTC. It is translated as CASRGPPGLARHNEQFF.

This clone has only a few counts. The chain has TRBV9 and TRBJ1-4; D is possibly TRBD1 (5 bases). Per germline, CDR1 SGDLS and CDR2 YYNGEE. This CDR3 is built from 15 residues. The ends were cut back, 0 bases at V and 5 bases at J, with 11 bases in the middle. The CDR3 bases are TGTGCCAGCAGCGTAGTCCCAGGGTCAAATGAAAAACTGTTTTTT. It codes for CASSVVPGSNEKLFF. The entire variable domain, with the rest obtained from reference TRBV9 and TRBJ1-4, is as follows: DSGVTQTPKHLITATGQRVTLRCSPRSGDLSVYWYQQSLDQGLQFLIQYYNGEERAKGNILERFSAQQFPDLHSELNLSSLELGDSALYFCASSVVPGSNEKLFFGSGTQLSVL.

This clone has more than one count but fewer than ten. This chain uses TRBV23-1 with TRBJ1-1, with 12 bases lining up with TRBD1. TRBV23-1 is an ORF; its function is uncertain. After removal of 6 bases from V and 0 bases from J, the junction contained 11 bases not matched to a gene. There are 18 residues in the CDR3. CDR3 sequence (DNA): TGCGCCAGCAGCCCCCCCCCGGGACAGGGGGCGATGAACACTGAAGCTTTCTTT. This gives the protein CASSPPPGQGAMNTEAFF.

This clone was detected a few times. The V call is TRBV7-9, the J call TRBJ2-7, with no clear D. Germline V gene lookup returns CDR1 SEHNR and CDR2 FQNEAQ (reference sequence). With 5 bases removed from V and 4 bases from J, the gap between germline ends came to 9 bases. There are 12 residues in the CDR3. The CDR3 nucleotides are TGTGCCAGCAGCCCTGCGAGTTACGAGCAGTACTTC. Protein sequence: CASSPASYEQYF.

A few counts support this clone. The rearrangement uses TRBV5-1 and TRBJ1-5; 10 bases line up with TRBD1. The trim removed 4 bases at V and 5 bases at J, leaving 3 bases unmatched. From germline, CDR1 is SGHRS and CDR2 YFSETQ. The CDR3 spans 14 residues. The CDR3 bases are TGCGCCAGCAGCGCCGGACAGGGGGATCAGCCCCAGCATTTT. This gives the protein CASSAGQGDQPQHF.

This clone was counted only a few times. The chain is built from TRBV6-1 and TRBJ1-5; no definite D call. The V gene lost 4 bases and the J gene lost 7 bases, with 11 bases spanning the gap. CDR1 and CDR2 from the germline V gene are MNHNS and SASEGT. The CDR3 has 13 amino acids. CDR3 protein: CASSGEGGQPQHF. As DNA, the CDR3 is TGTGCCAGCAGTGGGGAGGGAGGGCAGCCCCAGCATTTT.

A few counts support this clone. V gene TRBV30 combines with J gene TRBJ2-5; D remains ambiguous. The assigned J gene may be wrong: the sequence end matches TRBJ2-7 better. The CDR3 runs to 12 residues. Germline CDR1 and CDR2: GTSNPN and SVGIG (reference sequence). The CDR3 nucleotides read TGTGCCTGGAAGACTGGGCGTTACGAGCAGTACTTC. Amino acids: CAWKTGRYEQYF.

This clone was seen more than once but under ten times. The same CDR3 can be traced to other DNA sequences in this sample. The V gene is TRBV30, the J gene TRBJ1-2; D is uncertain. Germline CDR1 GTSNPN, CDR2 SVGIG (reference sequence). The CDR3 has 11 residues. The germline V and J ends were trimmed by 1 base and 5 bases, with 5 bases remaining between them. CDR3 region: CAWSGGYGYTF. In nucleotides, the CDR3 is TGTGCCTGGAGTGGCGGGTATGGCTACACCTTC.

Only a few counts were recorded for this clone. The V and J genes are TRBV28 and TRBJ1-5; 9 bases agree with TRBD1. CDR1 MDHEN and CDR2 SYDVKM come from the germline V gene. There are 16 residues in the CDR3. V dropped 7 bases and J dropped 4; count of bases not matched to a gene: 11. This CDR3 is CASNAEQGALNQPQHF. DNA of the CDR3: TGTGCCAGCAACGCCGAACAGGGGGCGTTGAATCAGCCCCAGCATTTT.

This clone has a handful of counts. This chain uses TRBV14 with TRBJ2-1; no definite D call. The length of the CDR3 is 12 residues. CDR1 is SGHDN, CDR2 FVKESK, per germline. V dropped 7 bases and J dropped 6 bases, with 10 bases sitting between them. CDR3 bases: TGTGCCAGCAAGACTGCTAGCAATGAGCAGTTCTTC. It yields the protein CASKTASNEQFF.

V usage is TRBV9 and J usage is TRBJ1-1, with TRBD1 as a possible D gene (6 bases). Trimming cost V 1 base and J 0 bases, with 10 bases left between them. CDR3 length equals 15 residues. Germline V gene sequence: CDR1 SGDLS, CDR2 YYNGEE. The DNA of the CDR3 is TGTGCCAGCAGCGTAACAGGGCACATGAACACTGAAGCTTTCTTT. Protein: CASSVTGHMNTEAFF.

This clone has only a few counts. The CDR3 is CASSLASDREQYF. The CDR3 DNA follows: TGTGCCAGCAGCTTAGCTTCGGACAGAGAGCAGTACTTC. This chain joins TRBV7-9 and TRBJ2-7, with D maybe TRBD1 (6 bases). The CDR3 covers 13 residues. V gave up 0 bases and J gave up 7 bases, with 10 bases separating them. The germline CDR1 and CDR2 sequences are SEHNR and FQNEAQ (reference sequence).

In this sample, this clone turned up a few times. The CDR3 region has the DNA TGTGCCTGGAGTGTACTCGGACAGGGCCATTATAGCAATCAGCCCCAGCATTTT. As protein: CAWSVLGQGHYSNQPQHF. The V and J genes are TRBV30 and TRBJ1-5; 8 positions agree with TRBD1. The CDR3 extends over 18 amino acids. Germline CDR1 GTSNPN, CDR2 SVGIG (reference sequence). V shed 0 bases and J 0 bases; nucleotides not matched to a gene: 10. Combining the CDR3 with reference TRBV30 and TRBJ1-5 gives the whole variable domain SQTIHQWPATLVQPVGSPLSLECTVEGTSNPNLYWYRQAAGRGLQLLFYSVGIGQISSEVPQNLSASRPQDRQFILSSKKLLLSDSGFYLCAWSVLGQGHYSNQPQHFGDGTRLSIL.

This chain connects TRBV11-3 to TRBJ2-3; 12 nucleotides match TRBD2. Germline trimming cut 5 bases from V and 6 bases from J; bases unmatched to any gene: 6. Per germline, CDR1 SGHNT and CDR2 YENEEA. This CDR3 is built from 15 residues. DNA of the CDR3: TGTGCCAGCAGCGCGGGACTAGCGGGCCCGGATACGCAGTATTTT. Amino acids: CASSAGLAGPDTQYF.

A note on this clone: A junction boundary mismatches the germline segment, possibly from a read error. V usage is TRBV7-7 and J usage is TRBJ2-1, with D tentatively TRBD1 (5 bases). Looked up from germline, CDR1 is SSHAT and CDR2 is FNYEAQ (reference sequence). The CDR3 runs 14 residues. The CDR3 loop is CASSSLDINNEQFF. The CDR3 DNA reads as TGTGCTAGCAGCTCCCTGGACATAAACAATGAGCAGTTCTTC.

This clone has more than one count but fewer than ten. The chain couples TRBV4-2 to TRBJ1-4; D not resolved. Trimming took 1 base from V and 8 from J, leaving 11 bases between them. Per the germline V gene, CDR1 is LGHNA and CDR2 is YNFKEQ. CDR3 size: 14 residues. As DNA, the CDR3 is TGTGCCAGCAGCCAAGGCCAGTCCGGCGAAAAACTGTTTTTT. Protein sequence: CASSQGQSGEKLFF.

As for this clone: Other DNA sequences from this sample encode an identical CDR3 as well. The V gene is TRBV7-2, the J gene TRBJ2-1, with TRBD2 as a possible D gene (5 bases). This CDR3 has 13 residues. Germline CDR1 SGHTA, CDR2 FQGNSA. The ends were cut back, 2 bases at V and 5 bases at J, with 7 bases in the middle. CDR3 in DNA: TGTGCCAGCAGCTTATTGCGGGACAATGAGCAGTTCTTC. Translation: CASSLLRDNEQFF.

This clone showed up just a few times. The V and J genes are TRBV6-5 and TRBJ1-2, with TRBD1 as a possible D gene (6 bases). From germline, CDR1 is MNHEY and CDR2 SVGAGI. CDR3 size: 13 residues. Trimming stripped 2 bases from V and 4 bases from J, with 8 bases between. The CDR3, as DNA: TGTGCCAGCAGTTACAAGACAGGCTATGGCTACACCTTC. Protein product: CASSYKTGYGYTF.

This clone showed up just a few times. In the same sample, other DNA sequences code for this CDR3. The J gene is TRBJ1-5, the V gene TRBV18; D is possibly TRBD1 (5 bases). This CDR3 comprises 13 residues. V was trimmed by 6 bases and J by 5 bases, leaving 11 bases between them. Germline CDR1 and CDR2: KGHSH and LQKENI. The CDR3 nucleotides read TGTGCCAGCTCCCCGGGGGAAGATCAGCCCCAGCATTTT. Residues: CASSPGEDQPQHF.